These 30 T cell receptor beta chains originate from one sample sequenced in a study of cytomegalovirus exposure and HLA in healthy donors. Vbeta (60) and Jbeta (13) primers were used in the PCR. Libraries were prepared by immunoSEQ multiplex PCR; TCRdb keeps only in-frame clonotypes and omits some of them. The sample has about 140,000 clones, more than 8% seen once. Sequences were obtained from PBMCs. These receptors were collected from a man in his fifties or sixties in good health and CMV-seronegative.

This clone has just a few counts. This chain links TRBV6-5 with TRBJ1-1; 7 nucleotides align to TRBD1. Germline loops: CDR1 MNHEY, CDR2 SVGAGI. Unmatched junction bases numbered 4, after V lost 5 bases and J lost 4 bases. The CDR3 is made up of 13 amino acids. The CDR3 region is CASSATGATEAFF. CDR3 nucleotides: TGTGCCAGCAGTGCTACAGGGGCCACTGAAGCTTTCTTT.

This chain uses TRBV27 with TRBJ2-1, with TRBD1 identical over 9 bases. CDR3 length: 13 amino acids. CDR1 and CDR2 from the germline V gene are MNHEY and SMNVEV (reference sequence). The ends lost 9 bases at V and 3 bases at J; junction bases unmatched: 3. CDR3 region: CASTGGNYNEQFF. Written as DNA, the CDR3 is TGTGCCAGTACAGGGGGCAACTACAATGAGCAGTTCTTC.

This clone was recorded a few times. The genes are TRBV9 and TRBJ1-1; a weak D match, TRBD1 (5 bases). V lost 4 bases to trimming and J lost 1 base, with 17 bases between them. Germline-derived CDR1 and CDR2 are SGDLS and YYNGEE. The CDR3 contains 16 residues. CDR3 sequence (DNA): TGTGCCAGCAGCCCTACCCCCGACAGCCGGAACACTGAAGCTTTCTTT. Amino acid sequence: CASSPTPDSRNTEAFF.

The rearrangement uses TRBV7-9 and TRBJ2-7; the D gene is possibly TRBD2 (7 bases). V dropped 3 bases and J dropped 2 bases, with 11 bases sitting between them. CDR1 is SEHNR and CDR2 is FQNEAQ in the germline V gene (reference sequence). The CDR3 spans 14 residues. The CDR3 spells CASSFGGRTYEQYF. CDR3 in DNA: TGTGCCAGCAGCTTCGGGGGGCGAACCTACGAGCAGTACTTC.

This clone has more than one count but fewer than ten. This rearrangement joins TRBV7-9 to TRBJ2-2; D is ambiguous. V dropped 6 bases and J dropped 2 bases, with 13 bases sitting between them. The CDR3 extends over 15 amino acids. The germline gives CDR1 SEHNR, CDR2 FQNEAQ (reference sequence). CDR3 sequence reads: CASSLTGVNTGELFF. The CDR3 region has the DNA TGTGCCAGCAGTCTGACTGGAGTTAACACCGGGGAGCTGTTTTTT.

This clone was detected only a few times. V and J are TRBV11-2 and TRBJ1-1; a weak D match, TRBD1 (5 bases). The CDR3 consists of 15 residues. V lost 2 bases and J 2 bases, leaving 12 bases between the germline ends. Germline V gene data show CDR1 as SGHAT and CDR2 as FQNNGV. CDR3 residues: CASSLFSRGNTEAFF. CDR3 DNA: TGTGCCAGCAGCTTATTTAGTAGGGGCAACACTGAAGCTTTCTTT.

The V and J genes are TRBV2 and TRBJ1-1; the D is unclear. Trimming cost V 1 base and J 1 base, with 10 bases left between them. Germline values: CDR1 SNHLY, CDR2 FYNNEI. The CDR3 totals 15 residues. The CDR3 region has the DNA TGTGCCAGCAGTGAAGTTCGGGGATGGAACACTGAAGCTTTCTTT. Translating it yields CASSEVRGWNTEAFF.

The chain has TRBV7-2 and TRBJ1-3, with TRBD1 as a possible D gene (5 bases). This CDR3 has 15 residues. Trimming left V 1 base short and J 4 bases short, with 11 bases between. Germline V gene sequence: CDR1 SGHTA, CDR2 FQGNSA. DNA for the CDR3: TGTGCCAGCAGCTTAGTGGAGGGGAGGGGAAACACCATATATTTT. As protein: CASSLVEGRGNTIYF.

The chain carries TRBV28 and TRBJ2-5; D possibly corresponds to TRBD1 (5 bases). This CDR3 contains 11 residues. Between the trimmed V and J ends, which lost 4 bases and 5 bases, there was a span of 5 bases. CDR1 and CDR2 from the germline V gene are MDHEN and SYDVKM. Here the CDR3 reads CASSYRETQYF. The DNA for the CDR3 is TGTGCCAGCAGTTACAGGGAGACCCAGTACTTC.

Comments on this clone: Other DNA sequences from this sample encode an identical CDR3 as well. CDR3 in amino acids: CASSPGTGYEQYF. CDR3 in DNA: TGTGCCAGCTCACCGGGGACAGGCTACGAGCAGTACTTC. The gene calls are TRBV18 and TRBJ2-7; 8 bases map to TRBD1. Germline V CDR1 and CDR2: KGHSH, LQKENI. The CDR3 has 13 amino acids. J was trimmed by 3 bases and V by 3 bases; bases with no gene match: 1.

Of note for this clone: Other DNA sequences in the sample encode the same CDR3. This chain links TRBV30 with TRBJ1-6; D remains unclear. The CDR3 has 13 amino acids. Deletions cut 0 bases from V and 7 bases from J, with 7 bases between. CDR1 is GTSNPN, CDR2 SVGIG, per germline (reference sequence). The CDR3 DNA reads TGTGCCTGGAGTGTACGGGAGAATTCACCCCTCCACTTT. Translated, it gives CAWSVRENSPLHF.

This clone was counted between two and nine times. V is TRBV7-9 and J is TRBJ2-7; D may be TRBD2 (5 bases). The CDR3 runs to 14 residues. Germline loops: CDR1 SEHNR, CDR2 FQNEAQ (reference sequence). V was trimmed by 5 bases and J by 4 bases, leaving 15 bases between them. This CDR3 reads CASSPRAGDYEQYF. The CDR3 nucleotides are TGTGCCAGCAGCCCGCGGGCAGGAGATTACGAGCAGTACTTC.

This chain joins TRBV7-9 and TRBJ1-1; 8 nucleotides match TRBD1. CDR3 length: 15 amino acids. Germline trimming cut 4 bases from V and 5 bases from J; bases unmatched to any gene: 9. Germline V lookup: CDR1 SEHNR, CDR2 FQNEAQ (reference sequence). The CDR3 DNA sequence: TGTGCCAGCAGCTCCCTTGGACAGGGTGAAACTGAAGCTTTCTTT. Its protein product is CASSSLGQGETEAFF.

V and J are TRBV6-6 and TRBJ2-7; the match to TRBD2 covers 8 bases. The ends lost 8 bases at V and 6 bases at J; junction bases unmatched: 6. The CDR3 length is 12 residues. Per germline, CDR1 MNHNY and CDR2 SVGAGI (reference sequence). Here the CDR3 reads CASGGTRFEQYF. DNA for the CDR3: TGTGCCAGCGGTGGGACTAGATTCGAGCAGTACTTC.

This clone has only a few counts. The chain combines TRBV9 with TRBJ1-2; 7 bases fit TRBD1. Germline V CDR1 and CDR2: SGDLS, YYNGEE. Trimming at V came to 3 bases and at J to 4 bases, leaving 9 bases not matched to a gene. The CDR3 is 15 amino acids. The CDR3 DNA is TGTGCCAGCAGCGGGGCCGCGGGACAGACCTATGGCTACACCTTC. This gives the protein CASSGAAGQTYGYTF. The whole variable domain, remainder taken from reference TRBV9 and TRBJ1-2, is DSGVTQTPKHLITATGQRVTLRCSPRSGDLSVYWYQQSLDQGLQFLIQYYNGEERAKGNILERFSAQQFPDLHSELNLSSLELGDSALYFCASSGAAGQTYGYTFGSGTRLTVV.

The J gene is TRBJ1-5, the V gene TRBV5-5; TRBD1 matches at 7 bases. CDR1 and CDR2 (germline): SGHKS, YYEKEE (reference sequence). This CDR3 has 16 residues. V was clipped by 2 bases and J by 2 bases; unmatched bases: 7. The CDR3 protein is CASSFSDRAGNQPQHF. The CDR3 DNA reads TGTGCCAGCAGCTTCTCAGACAGGGCCGGCAATCAGCCCCAGCATTTT.

This clone was seen only a few times. V gene TRBV29-1 combines with J gene TRBJ1-2; 9 bases align to TRBD1. Looked up from germline, CDR1 is SQVTM and CDR2 is ANQGSEA. After removal of 6 bases from V and 3 bases from J, the junction contained 2 bases not matched to a gene. The CDR3 totals 12 residues. Written as DNA, the CDR3 is TGCAGCGTGGACAGGGGCGACTATGGCTACACCTTC. Protein sequence: CSVDRGDYGYTF.

This chain connects TRBV7-9 to TRBJ1-2; 9 nucleotides agree with TRBD1. The CDR3 is made up of 16 amino acids. Germline CDR1 is SEHNR and CDR2 is FQNEAQ (reference sequence). Unmatched junction bases numbered 7, after V lost 5 bases and J lost 0 bases. The CDR3 DNA is TGTGCCAGCAGCAGGGACAGGGCAGGTACTAACTATGGCTACACCTTC. Its translation: CASSRDRAGTNYGYTF.

The CDR3 region has the DNA TGTGCCAGCAGCCAGGGACTAGCTAGTGAGCAGTTCTTC. It encodes CASSQGLASEQFF. The chain carries TRBV7-6 and TRBJ2-1; TRBD2 matches 9 bases. CDR1 and CDR2 (germline): SGHVS, FNYEAQ. V dropped 5 bases and J dropped 9; count of bases not matched to a gene: 5. This CDR3 has 13 amino acids.

This chain joins TRBV10-2 and TRBJ2-3; 11 nucleotides match TRBD2. CDR1 WSHSY and CDR2 SAAADI come from the germline V gene. The length of the CDR3 is 14 residues. Losses at the gene ends were 4 bases for V and 4 bases for J; bases not matched to a gene: 1. The CDR3 DNA reads TGCGCCAGCAGTGCTAGCGGGGGGCCAGATACGCAGTATTTT. It yields the protein CASSASGGPDTQYF.

The chain links TRBV6-1 to TRBJ1-5, with D uncertain. V lost 3 bases and J lost 4, with 7 bases in between. The CDR3 is made up of 13 amino acids. CDR1 and CDR2 (germline): MNHNS, SASEGT. CDR3 region: CASSDPGNQPQHF. The DNA for the CDR3 is TGTGCCAGCAGTGACCCAGGAAATCAGCCCCAGCATTTT.

This chain connects TRBV28 to TRBJ2-7, with D perhaps matching TRBD2 (5 bases). V was trimmed by 2 bases and J by 5 bases, leaving 13 bases between them. The CDR3 consists of 14 residues. Germline CDR1 MDHEN, CDR2 SYDVKM. CDR3 coding DNA: TGTGCCAGCAGTTTAGATCCGGGGATGGACGAGCAGTACTTC. Amino acid sequence: CASSLDPGMDEQYF.

The chain has TRBV2 and TRBJ2-3; 14 bases map to TRBD2. CDR1 SNHLY and CDR2 FYNNEI come from the germline V gene. The CDR3 extends over 16 amino acids. The ends lost 7 bases at V and 6 bases at J; junction bases unmatched: 9. The CDR3, as DNA: TGTGCCAGCACTAGACTAGCGGGAGGGCCCACGGATACGCAGTATTTT. This sequence encodes CASTRLAGGPTDTQYF. Based on the CDR3 plus reference TRBV2 and TRBJ2-3, the full variable domain is EPEVTQTPSHQVTQMGQEVILRCVPISNHLYFYWYRQILGQKVEFLVSFYNNEISEKSEIFDDQFSVERPDGSNFTLKIRSTKLEDSAMYFCASTRLAGGPTDTQYFGPGTRLTVL.

The chain carries TRBV30 and TRBJ1-1, with a tentative D call TRBD1 (5 bases). Trimming took off 3 bases at V and 4 bases at J, with 15 bases between the two ends. Germline V lookup: CDR1 GTSNPN, CDR2 SVGIG (reference sequence). There are 14 residues in the CDR3. As DNA, the CDR3 is TGTGCCTGGAGCCCGGGGGGGAGAATCACTGAAGCTTTCTTT. Residues: CAWSPGGRITEAFF.

This rearrangement joins TRBV25-1 to TRBJ1-2; 7 bases are a match to TRBD1. V gave up 6 bases and J gave up 4 bases; unmatched junction bases: 5. The CDR3 is made up of 13 amino acids. Per germline, CDR1 MGHDK and CDR2 SYGVNS. CDR3 region: CASSPGTAYGYTF. The CDR3 nucleotides read TGTGCCAGCAGCCCCGGGACAGCCTATGGCTACACCTTC.

This clone was counted a single time. CDR3 protein: CASTPGGAGANVLTF. The CDR3 nucleotides are TGTGCCAGCACCCCTGGGGGCGCCGGGGCCAACGTCCTGACTTTC. V usage is TRBV11-3 and J usage is TRBJ2-6; a weak D match, TRBD1 (6 bases). Between the trimmed V and J ends, which lost 7 bases and 4 bases, there was a span of 14 bases. Per germline, CDR1 SGHNT and CDR2 YENEEA. This CDR3 comprises 15 residues. The variable domain in full, completed from reference TRBV11-3 and TRBJ2-6, reads EAGVVQSPRYKIIEKKQPVAFWCNPISGHNTLYWYLQNLGQGPELLIRYENEEAVDDSQLPKDRFSAERLKGVDSTLKIQPAELGDSAVYLCASTPGGAGANVLTFGAGSRLTVL.

This clone was picked up a small number of times. The chain has TRBV9 and TRBJ2-3, with D tentatively TRBD1 (5 bases). V dropped 1 base and J dropped 0 bases, with 9 bases sitting between them. Germline CDR1 and CDR2: SGDLS and YYNGEE. The CDR3 consists of 15 residues. The CDR3 region has the DNA TGTGCCAGCAGCGTACAGGGAAAGAGCACAGATACGCAGTATTTT. Translation gives CASSVQGKSTDTQYF.

The V gene is TRBV9, the J gene TRBJ1-5; D possibly corresponds to TRBD1 (6 bases). CDR3 length: 15 residues. Between the trimmed V and J ends, which lost 4 bases and 4 bases, there was a span of 15 bases. Germline lookup yields CDR1 SGDLS and CDR2 YYNGEE. The CDR3 sequence: CASSPQGQPNQPQHF. CDR3 nucleotides: TGTGCCAGCAGCCCCCAGGGGCAGCCAAATCAGCCCCAGCATTTT.

This clone was recorded a few times. The CDR3 reads CASTPGTGDEQYF. The CDR3, as DNA: TGTGCCAGCACCCCCGGGACAGGGGACGAGCAGTACTTC. J is TRBJ2-7 and V is TRBV28; 10 positions match TRBD1. Germline values: CDR1 MDHEN, CDR2 SYDVKM. V was pared by 7 bases and J by 5 bases, with 5 bases of the junction left unmatched. The CDR3 is 13 residues long.

This clone turned up a few times. The chain uses TRBV19 and TRBJ2-7; perhaps TRBD1 as D (7 bases). The ends were cut back, 3 bases at V and 2 bases at J, with 14 bases in the middle. The CDR3 is made up of 15 amino acids. Germline lookup yields CDR1 LNHDA and CDR2 SQIVND (reference sequence). This CDR3 is CASSISEGATYEQYF. Here the CDR3 DNA reads TGTGCCAGTAGTATCTCGGAGGGGGCGACCTACGAGCAGTACTTC.